Listed here are 12 T cell receptor beta chains from one sample, sequenced in a study of cytomegalovirus exposure and HLA in healthy donors. Data came from immunoSEQ multiplex PCR; TCRdb stores just in-frame clones and leaves some out. The sample yields 190,000 or so clones, about 80% seen once. The sequencing sample was made of PBMCs. Receptor source: a woman younger than 30 in good health and CMV-seropositive.

The chain combines TRBV6-6 with TRBJ2-7; D is unclear. Germline V gene data show CDR1 as MNHNY and CDR2 as SVGAGI (reference sequence). Trimming pared 7 bases from V and 1 base from J, leaving 5 bases between. CDR3 length equals 11 residues. The CDR3 DNA is TGTGCCAGCACCTATTCCTACGAGCAGTACTTC. This translates into CASTYSYEQYF.

This chain links TRBV2 with TRBJ1-1; D unclear. Between the trimmed V and J ends, which lost 5 bases and 0 bases, there was a span of 7 bases. Germline CDR1 reads SNHLY; CDR2 reads FYNNEI. The CDR3 contains 13 residues. Here the CDR3 DNA reads TGTGCCAGCAGTCTGTCTTTGAACACTGAAGCTTTCTTT. Protein sequence: CASSLSLNTEAFF.

The chain joins TRBV7-3 to TRBJ2-3; D ambiguous. Germline CDR1 reads SGHTA; CDR2 reads FQGTGA. The V gene lost 5 bases and the J gene lost 4 bases, with 13 bases spanning the gap. The CDR3 contains 14 residues. The CDR3: CASSSYRGADTQYF. The CDR3 DNA follows: TGTGCCAGCAGCAGCTATAGAGGAGCAGATACGCAGTATTTT. The full variable domain, in which reference TRBV7-3 and TRBJ2-3 provide the parts outside the CDR3, is GAGVSQTPSNKVTEKGKYVELRCDPISGHTALYWYRQSLGQGPEFLIYFQGTGAADDSGLPNDRFFAVRPEGSVSTLKIQRTERGDSAVYLCASSSYRGADTQYFGPGTRLTVL.

This rearrangement joins TRBV5-8 to TRBJ2-4, with 8 bases matching TRBD1. The V gene end was trimmed by 4 bases and the J gene end by 5 bases; junction bases not matched to a gene: 5. This CDR3 has 14 residues. The germline CDR1 and CDR2 sequences are SGHTS and YDEGEE. The CDR3 region has the DNA TGTGCCAGCAGCCTCCGGGGACAGGAAAACATTCAGTACTTC. Translation gives CASSLRGQENIQYF.

V usage is TRBV7-8 and J usage is TRBJ2-2, with 8 positions matching TRBD1. Germline trimming cut 1 base from V and 6 bases from J; bases unmatched to any gene: 4. CDR1 and CDR2 from the germline V gene are SGHVS and FQNEAQ. The CDR3 has 15 residues. Here the CDR3 DNA reads TGTGCCAGCAGCTTAGGGACAGGGACGTCCGGGGAGCTGTTTTTT. Amino acids: CASSLGTGTSGELFF. Filled out from reference TRBV7-8 and TRBJ2-2, the complete variable domain reads GAGVSQSPRYKVAKRGQDVALRCDPISGHVSLFWYQQALGQGPEFLTYFQNEAQLDKSGLPSDRFFAERPEGSVSTLKIQRTQQEDSAVYLCASSLGTGTSGELFFGEGSRLTVL.

This clone appeared once. V usage is TRBV11-2 and J usage is TRBJ1-1, with unresolved D. In germline, CDR1 is SGHAT, CDR2 FQNNGV. This CDR3 spans 13 amino acids. Trimming left V 5 bases short and J 9 bases short, with 16 bases between. CDR3 bases: TGTGCCAGCAGCATCGACACGCCACATCAAGCTTTCTTT. Its translation is CASSIDTPHQAFF.

The chain combines TRBV6-1 with TRBJ1-5; D is unclear. The CDR3 sequence is 18 residues long. CDR1 and CDR2 (germline): MNHNS, SASEGT. V was cut by 2 bases and J by 0 bases, with 17 bases left in between. The chain's CDR3 is CASSEYPGREYSNQPQHF. The CDR3 DNA sequence: TGTGCCAGCAGTGAATATCCGGGGAGGGAGTATAGCAATCAGCCCCAGCATTTT.

This chain links TRBV6-5 with TRBJ2-7; possible D gene TRBD2, 5 bases. The V end was cut by 3 bases, the J end by 0 bases, with 12 bases between. The germline CDR1 and CDR2 sequences are MNHEY and SVGAGI. This CDR3 is built from 15 residues. The DNA for the CDR3 is TGTGCCAGCAGTTATGGCGGGCAACTCTCCTACGAGCAGTACTTC. It yields the protein CASSYGGQLSYEQYF.

The chain joins TRBV5-4 to TRBJ2-7; 8 positions match TRBD1. V lost 2 bases to trimming and J lost 5 bases; unmatched junction nucleotides: 3. This CDR3 has 13 residues. Germline V lookup: CDR1 SGHNT, CDR2 YYREEE (reference sequence). The CDR3: CASSLDRGHEQYF. CDR3 DNA sequence: TGTGCCAGCAGCTTAGACAGGGGCCACGAGCAGTACTTC. The complete variable domain, with remaining parts taken from reference TRBV5-4 and TRBJ2-7, reads ETGVTQSPTHLIKTRGQQVTLRCSSQSGHNTVSWYQQALGQGPQFIFQYYREEENGRGNFPPRFSGLQFPNYSSELNVNALELDDSALYLCASSLDRGHEQYFGPGTRLTVT.

This clone showed up just once. The V and J genes are TRBV15 and TRBJ1-2; D is perhaps TRBD1 (6 bases). This CDR3 has 14 residues. Trimming shortened V by 4 bases and J by 0 bases, and 9 bases separated the two germline ends. Germline V CDR1 and CDR2: LNHNV, YYDKDF (reference sequence). The CDR3 DNA sequence: TGTGCCACCAGCAATGCAGGGGCTAACTATGGCTACACCTTC. Encoded protein: CATSNAGANYGYTF. Supplemented by reference TRBV15 and TRBJ1-2, the full variable domain reads DAMVIQNPRYQVTQFGKPVTLSCSQTLNHNVMYWYQQKSSQAPKLLFHYYDKDFNNEADTPDNFQSRRPNTSFCFLDIRSPGLGDTAMYLCATSNAGANYGYTFGSGTRLTVV.

V usage is TRBV7-2 and J usage is TRBJ2-1, with TRBD1 matching over 12 bases. CDR3 length: 16 amino acids. The V and J ends lost 2 bases and 7 bases, in that order; junction bases with no gene match: 6. The germline V gene has CDR1 SGHTA and CDR2 FQGNSA. The CDR3 here is CASSLLPGQGANEQFF. CDR3 DNA sequence: TGTGCCAGCAGCTTATTACCGGGACAGGGGGCAAATGAGCAGTTCTTC.

The rearrangement links TRBV7-2 to TRBJ1-1; no definite D call. CDR1 is SGHTA, CDR2 FQGNSA, per germline. Trimming left V 5 bases short and J 9 bases short, with 13 bases between. This CDR3 region has 12 residues. CDR3 loop: CASSPDSLQAFF. Written as DNA, the CDR3 is TGTGCCAGCAGCCCCGACTCCCTGCAAGCTTTCTTT.